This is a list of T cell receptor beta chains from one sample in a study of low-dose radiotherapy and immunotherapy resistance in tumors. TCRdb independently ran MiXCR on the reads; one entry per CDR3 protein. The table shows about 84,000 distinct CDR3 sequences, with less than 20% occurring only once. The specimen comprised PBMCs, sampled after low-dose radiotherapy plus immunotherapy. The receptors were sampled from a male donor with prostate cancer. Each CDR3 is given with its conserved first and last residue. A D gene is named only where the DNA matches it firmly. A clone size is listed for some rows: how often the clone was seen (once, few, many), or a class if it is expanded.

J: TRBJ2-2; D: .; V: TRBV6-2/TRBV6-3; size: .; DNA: .; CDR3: CASSPRQGAGGELFFF
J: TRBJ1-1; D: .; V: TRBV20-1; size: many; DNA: TGCAGTGCTAGAGATCCCGGGACTGAAGCTTTCTTT; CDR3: CSARDPGTEAFF
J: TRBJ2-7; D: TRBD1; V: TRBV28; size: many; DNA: TGTGCCAGCAGGCCTGGGACAGGGTGGGACCACGAGCAGTACTTC; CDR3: CASRPGTGWDHEQYF
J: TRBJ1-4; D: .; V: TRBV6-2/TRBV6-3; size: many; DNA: TGTGCCAGCAGTTGGGGGGCCTCTACAACTAATGAAAAACTGTTTTTT; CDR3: CASSWGASTTNEKLFF
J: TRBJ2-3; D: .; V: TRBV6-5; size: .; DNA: TGTGCCAGCAGTCCCCCCCCAGGGTCCGGCACAGATACGCAGTATTTT; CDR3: CASSPPPGSGTDTQYF
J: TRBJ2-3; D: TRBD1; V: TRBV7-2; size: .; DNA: TGTGCCAGCAGCCCCCGGGACAGGGGTTCATCAGATACGCAGTATTTT; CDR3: CASSPRDRGSSDTQYF
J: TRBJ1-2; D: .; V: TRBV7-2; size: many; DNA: TGTGCCAGCAGCTTAACCCCGCCAGTCTATGGCTACACCTTC; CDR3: CASSLTPPVYGYTF
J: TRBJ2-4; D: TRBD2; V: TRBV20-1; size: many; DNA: TGCAGTGCTAGAGATCGAGGTAGCGGGAGAGATAGCCTTAGGGGCATTCAGTACTTC; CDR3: CSARDRGSGRDSLRGIQYF
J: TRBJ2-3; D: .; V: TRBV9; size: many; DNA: TGTGCCAGCAGCGTAAAGGGGCCCGCAGATACGCAGTATTTT; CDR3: CASSVKGPADTQYF
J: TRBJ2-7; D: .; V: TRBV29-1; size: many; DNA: TGCAGCGCCGAAGGAGGGGGCTACGAGCAGTACTTC; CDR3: CSAEGGGYEQYF
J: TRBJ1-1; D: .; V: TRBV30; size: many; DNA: TGTGCCTGGAGTTTCTGGAACACTGAAGCTTTCTTT; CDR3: CAWSFWNTEAFF
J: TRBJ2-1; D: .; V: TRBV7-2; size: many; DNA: TGTGCCAGCAGCAAGGGCCAGATGATGAATGAGCAGTTCTTC; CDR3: CASSKGQMMNEQFF
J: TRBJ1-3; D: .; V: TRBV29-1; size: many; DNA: TGCAGCGTTGCATCAGGGTCTGGAAACACCATATATTTT; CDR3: CSVASGSGNTIYF
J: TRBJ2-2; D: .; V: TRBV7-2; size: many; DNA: TGTGCCAGCAGCTTAGGGGCAAACGGGGAGCTGTTTTTT; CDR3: CASSLGANGELFF
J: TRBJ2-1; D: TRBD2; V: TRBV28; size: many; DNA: TGTGCCAGCAGACTGGGACTAGCGGGGCCCTACAATGAGCAGTTCTTC; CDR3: CASRLGLAGPYNEQFF
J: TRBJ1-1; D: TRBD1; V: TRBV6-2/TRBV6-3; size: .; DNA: TGTGCCAGCAGTGAAAGTTTGGCGGGACAGGGTCGGACTGAAGCTTTCTTT; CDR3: CASSESLAGQGRTEAFF
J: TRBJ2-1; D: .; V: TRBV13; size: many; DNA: TGTGCCAGCAGCCCAAGATTGGCGGGGGCCCTCTACAATGAGCAGTTCTTC; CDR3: CASSPRLAGALYNEQFF
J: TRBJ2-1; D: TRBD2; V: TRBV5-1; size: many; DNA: TGCGCCAGCAGCCCAACATCTTTAGCGGGAGGGCAGTTCTTC; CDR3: CASSPTSLAGGQFF
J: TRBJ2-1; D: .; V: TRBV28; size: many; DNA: TGTGCCAGCAGGGCAGAGCGCGATGAGCAGTTCTTC; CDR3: CASRAERDEQFF
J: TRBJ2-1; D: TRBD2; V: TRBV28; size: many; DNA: TGTGCCAGCAGTCCCCCTCTAGCGGGAGTAGGTGAGCAGTTCTTC; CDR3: CASSPPLAGVGEQFF
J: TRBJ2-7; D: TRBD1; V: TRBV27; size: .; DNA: TGTGCCAGCAGCCGGGACAGGGCGACCTACGAGCAGTACTTC; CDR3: CASSRDRATYEQYF
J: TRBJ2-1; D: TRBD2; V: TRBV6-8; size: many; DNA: TGTGCCAGCAGTTACTCAGATGCCCGGACTAGCGGGATCCGGGAGCAGTTCTTC; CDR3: CASSYSDARTSGIREQFF
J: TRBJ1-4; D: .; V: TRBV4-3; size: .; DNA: TGCGCCAGCAGCCAAGCTGCGGCGCTGACAACTAATGAAAAACTGTTTTTT; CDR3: CASSQAAALTTNEKLFF
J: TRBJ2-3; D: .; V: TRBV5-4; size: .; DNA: TGTGCCAGCAGTCGCGGGGACACCACAGATACGCAGTATTTT; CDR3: CASSRGDTTDTQYF
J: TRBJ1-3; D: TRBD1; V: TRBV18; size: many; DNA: TGTGCCAGCTCACCGGAAGACAGGGCCGGAAACACCATATATTTT; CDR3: CASSPEDRAGNTIYF
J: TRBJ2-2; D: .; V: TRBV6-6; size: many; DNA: TGTGCCAGCAGTACCCAAGGGACCAACACCGGGGAGCTGTTTTTT; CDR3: CASSTQGTNTGELFF
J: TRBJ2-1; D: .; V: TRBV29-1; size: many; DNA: TGCAGCGTCCTACAGGCGGTTGGTGACAATGAGCAGTTCTTC; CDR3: CSVLQAVGDNEQFF
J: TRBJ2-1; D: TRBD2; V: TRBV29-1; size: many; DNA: TGCAGCGCAAACAGACTAGCGCTTGGGAGTACCAATGAGCAGTTCTTC; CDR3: CSANRLALGSTNEQFF
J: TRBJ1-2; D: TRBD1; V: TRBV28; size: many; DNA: TGTGCCAGCAGTTTAATAGGGGGCGCGTCCGGCTACACCTTC; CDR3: CASSLIGGASGYTF
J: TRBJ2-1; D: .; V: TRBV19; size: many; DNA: TGTGCCAGTAGTACGAGAAGTTGGGATGAGCAGTTCTTC; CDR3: CASSTRSWDEQFF
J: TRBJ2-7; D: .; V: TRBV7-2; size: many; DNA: TGTGCCAGCAGCTTAGGATCAGTATGGGAGCAGTACTTC; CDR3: CASSLGSVWEQYF
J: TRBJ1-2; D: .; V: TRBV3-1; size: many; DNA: TGTGCCAGCAGCCAGCCTTCAACCGCAGGGAGTGGCTACACCTTC; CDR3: CASSQPSTAGSGYTF
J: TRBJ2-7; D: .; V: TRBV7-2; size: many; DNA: TGTGCCAGCAGTCCGCCGGTAGCGAGCTACGAGCAGTACTTC; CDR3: CASSPPVASYEQYF
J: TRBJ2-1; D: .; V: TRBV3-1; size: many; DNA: TGTGCCAGCAGCCCCCGACTAGCCTACAATGAGCAGTTCTTC; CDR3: CASSPRLAYNEQFF
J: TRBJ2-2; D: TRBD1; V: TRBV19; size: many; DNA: TGTGCCAGTAGTATGCAGGGGGCAATTAGTGCGGGGGAGCTGTTTTTT; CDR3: CASSMQGAISAGELFF
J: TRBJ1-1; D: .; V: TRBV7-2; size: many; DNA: TGTGCCAGCAGCCAACAAACTGAAGCTTTCTTT; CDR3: CASSQQTEAFF
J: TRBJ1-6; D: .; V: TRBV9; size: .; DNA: TGTGCCAGCAGCGCCACAGGGAATTCACCCCTCCACTTT; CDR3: CASSATGNSPLHF
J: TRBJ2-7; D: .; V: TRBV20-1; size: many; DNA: TGCAGTGCTAGCGTAGCACTTCTTTACGAGCAGTACTTC; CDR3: CSASVALLYEQYF
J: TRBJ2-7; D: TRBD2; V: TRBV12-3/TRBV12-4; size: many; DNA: TGTGCCAGCAGTTTGACTAGCGGGAGTTTCTACGAGCAGTACTTC; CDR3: CASSLTSGSFYEQYF
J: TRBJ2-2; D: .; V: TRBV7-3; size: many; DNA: TGTGCCAGCAGCCCTAGTGGGGGAGCCGGGGAGCTGTTTTTT; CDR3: CASSPSGGAGELFF
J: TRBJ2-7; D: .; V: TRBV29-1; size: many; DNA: TGCAGCGTTGAAAGGACGAACTCCTACGAGCAGTACTTC; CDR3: CSVERTNSYEQYF
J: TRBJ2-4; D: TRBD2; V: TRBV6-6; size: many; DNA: TGTGCCAGCAGTTACTCGACGGGAGGCAAAAACATTCAGTACTTC; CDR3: CASSYSTGGKNIQYF
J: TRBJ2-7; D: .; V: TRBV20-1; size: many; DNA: TGCAGTGCTCTACAGGGCTCCGGGAAGGAGCAGTACTTC; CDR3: CSALQGSGKEQYF
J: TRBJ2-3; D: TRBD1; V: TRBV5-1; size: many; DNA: TGCGCCAGCAGCCTCTATGGACAGGGAGTCACAGATACGCAGTATTTT; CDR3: CASSLYGQGVTDTQYF
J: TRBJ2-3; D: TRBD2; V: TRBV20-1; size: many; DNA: TGCAGTGCGCCAGCGGGAGCCTTAGATACGCAGTATTTT; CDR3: CSAPAGALDTQYF
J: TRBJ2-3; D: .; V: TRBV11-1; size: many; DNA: TGTGCCAGCAGCTTTATATACACAGATACGCAGTATTTT; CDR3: CASSFIYTDTQYF
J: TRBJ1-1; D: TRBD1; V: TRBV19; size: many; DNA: TGTGCCAGTAGTACAAGGGGACAGGGAGGCACTGAAGCTTTCTTT; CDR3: CASSTRGQGGTEAFF
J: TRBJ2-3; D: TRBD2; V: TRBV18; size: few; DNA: TGTGCCAGCTCATCACTAGCGGTGAACACAGATACGCAGTATTTT; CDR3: CASSSLAVNTDTQYF
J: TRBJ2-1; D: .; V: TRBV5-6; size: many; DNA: TGTGCCAGCAGCTTTGGGGGTGATGAGTTCTTC; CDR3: CASSFGGDEFF
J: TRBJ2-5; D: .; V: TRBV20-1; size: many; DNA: TGCAGTGCTACCGAGACAGAAGAGACCCAGTACTTC; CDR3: CSATETEETQYF